Each of the 3 T cell receptor beta chains below was sequenced from the same sample in a study of blood T cell repertoires in COVID-19. Repertoires were generated with immunoSEQ multiplex PCR, while TCRdb's copy carries only in-frame clones and drops some. The profile covers 270,000 or so clones, with 85% to 90% appearing a single time and roughly 4% taken by the ten largest. Sequences were obtained from PBMCs or T cells enriched from blood (not recorded which). These receptors all come from a woman in her twenties or thirties with acute COVID-19.

The gene calls are TRBV9 and TRBJ1-2; 9 bases map to TRBD1. Looked up from germline, CDR1 is SGDLS and CDR2 is YYNGEE. Unmatched junction bases numbered 13, after V lost 0 bases and J lost 1 base. The CDR3 loop spans 19 amino acids. CDR3: CASSVAWGQGQYNNYGYTF. DNA of the CDR3: TGTGCCAGCAGCGTAGCTTGGGGACAGGGTCAATATAATAACTATGGCTACACCTTC.

The chain links TRBV4-1 to TRBJ1-1, with D possibly matching TRBD1 (6 bases). CDR3 length equals 14 residues. V lost 4 bases, J lost 5 bases, and 14 bases lay in between. Germline V CDR1 and CDR2: MGHRA, YSYEKL. CDR3 residues: CASSPPGQQTEAFF. The CDR3 nucleotides are TGCGCCAGCAGCCCACCTGGACAGCAGACTGAAGCTTTCTTT.

The chain uses TRBV3-1 (or the pseudogene TRBV3-2) and TRBJ1-6; perhaps TRBD1 as D (5 bases). The CDR3 is made up of 15 amino acids. V lost 0 bases and J 7 bases, leaving 10 bases between the germline ends. Germline CDR1 is LGHDT and CDR2 is YNNKEL (reference sequence). The CDR3 sequence: CASSQDWTTNSPLHF. The CDR3 DNA sequence: TGTGCCAGCAGCCAAGATTGGACAACAAATTCACCCCTCCACTTT.